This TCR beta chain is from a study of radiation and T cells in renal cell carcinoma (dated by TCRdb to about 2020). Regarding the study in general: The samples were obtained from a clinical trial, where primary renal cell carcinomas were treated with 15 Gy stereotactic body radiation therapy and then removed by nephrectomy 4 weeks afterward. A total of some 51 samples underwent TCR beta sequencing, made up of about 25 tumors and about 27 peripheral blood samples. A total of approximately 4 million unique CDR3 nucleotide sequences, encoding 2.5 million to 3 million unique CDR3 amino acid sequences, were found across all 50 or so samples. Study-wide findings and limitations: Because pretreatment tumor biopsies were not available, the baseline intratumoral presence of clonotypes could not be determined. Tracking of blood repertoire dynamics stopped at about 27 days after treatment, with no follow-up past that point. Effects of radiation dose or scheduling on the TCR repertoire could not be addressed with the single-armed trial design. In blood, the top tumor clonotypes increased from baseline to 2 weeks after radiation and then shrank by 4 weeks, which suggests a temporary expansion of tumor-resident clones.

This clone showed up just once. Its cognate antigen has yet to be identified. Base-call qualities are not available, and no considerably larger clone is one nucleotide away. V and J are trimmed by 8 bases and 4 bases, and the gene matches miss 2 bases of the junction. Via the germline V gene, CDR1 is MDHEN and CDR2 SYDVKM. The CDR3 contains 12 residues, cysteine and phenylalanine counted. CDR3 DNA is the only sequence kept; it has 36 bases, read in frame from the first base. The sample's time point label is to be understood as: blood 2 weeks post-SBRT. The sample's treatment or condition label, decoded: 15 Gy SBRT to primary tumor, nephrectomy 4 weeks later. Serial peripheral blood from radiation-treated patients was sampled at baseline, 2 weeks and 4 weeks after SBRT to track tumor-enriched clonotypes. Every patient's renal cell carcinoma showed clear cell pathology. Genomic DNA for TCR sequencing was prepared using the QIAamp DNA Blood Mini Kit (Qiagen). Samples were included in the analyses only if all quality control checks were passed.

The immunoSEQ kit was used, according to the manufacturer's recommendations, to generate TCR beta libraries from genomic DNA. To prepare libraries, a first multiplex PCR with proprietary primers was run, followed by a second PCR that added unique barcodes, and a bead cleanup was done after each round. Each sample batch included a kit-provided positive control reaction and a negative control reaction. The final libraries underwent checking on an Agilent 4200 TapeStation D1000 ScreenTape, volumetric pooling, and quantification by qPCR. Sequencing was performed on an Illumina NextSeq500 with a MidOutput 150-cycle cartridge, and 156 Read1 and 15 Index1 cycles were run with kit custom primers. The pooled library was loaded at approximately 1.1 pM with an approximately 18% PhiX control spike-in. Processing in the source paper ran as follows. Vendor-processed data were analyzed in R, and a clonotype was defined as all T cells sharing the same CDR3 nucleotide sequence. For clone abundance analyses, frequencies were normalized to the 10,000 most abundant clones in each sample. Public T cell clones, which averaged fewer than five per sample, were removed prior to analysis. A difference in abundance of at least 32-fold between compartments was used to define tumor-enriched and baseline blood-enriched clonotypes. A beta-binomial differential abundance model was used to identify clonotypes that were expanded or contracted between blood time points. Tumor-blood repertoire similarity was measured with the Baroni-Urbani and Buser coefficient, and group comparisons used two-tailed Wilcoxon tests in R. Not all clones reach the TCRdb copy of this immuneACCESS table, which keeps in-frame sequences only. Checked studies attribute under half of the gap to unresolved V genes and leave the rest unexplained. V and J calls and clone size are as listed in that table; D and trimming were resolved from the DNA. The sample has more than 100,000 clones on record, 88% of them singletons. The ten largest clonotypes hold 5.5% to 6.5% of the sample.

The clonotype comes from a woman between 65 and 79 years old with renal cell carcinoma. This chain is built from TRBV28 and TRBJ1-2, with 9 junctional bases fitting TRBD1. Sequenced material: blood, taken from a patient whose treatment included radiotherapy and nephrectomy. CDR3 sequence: CASRDRAYGYTF. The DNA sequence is TGTGCCAGCCGGGACAGGGCCTATGGCTACACCTTC.